These T cell receptor beta chains were read from a single sample in a study of CD8 T cells in Susac syndrome. Each CDR3 protein gets one entry after TCRdb re-called the immunoSEQ multiplex PCR reads with MiXCR. Among approximately 190,000 distinct CDR3 sequences listed, roughly 95% were seen once. The material sequenced was CD4+ T cells from PBMCs. The receptors derive from a human donor with multiple sclerosis. The CDR3 runs from the conserved cysteine through the conserved F or W. D genes are given only for firm matches. Clone size is given for some rows only: seen once, a few or many times, or a class if the clone is expanded.

abundance,len,v_gene,d_gene,j_gene,CDR3aa
.,14,TRBV5-4,.,TRBJ2-3,CASSLWTSTDTQYF
.,19,TRBV12-3/TRBV12-4,TRBD1,TRBJ1-2,CASSYDRGQGVLNGGGYTF
.,15,TRBV15,.,TRBJ2-7,CATSSPSGQRDEQYF
.,14,TRBV12-3/TRBV12-4,TRBD1,TRBJ2-1,CAISRDRPYNEQFF
.,18,TRBV20-1,TRBD2,TRBJ2-1,CSASTSGIRFGAYNEQFF
once,12,TRBV7-9,.,TRBJ2-7,CASRRAEHEQYF
.,14,TRBV7-2,.,TRBJ2-5,CASSRDRSQETQYF
.,15,TRBV5-1,.,TRBJ1-2,CASRRTDAADYGYTF
.,18,TRBV4-1,TRBD2,TRBJ2-3,CASSQEASGVGRTDTQYF
.,14,TRBV20-1,.,TRBJ2-3,CSARGPRGTDTQYF
.,12,TRBV20-1,.,TRBJ2-7,CSASSGAYEQYF
.,13,TRBV12-3/TRBV12-4,.,TRBJ1-5,CASSRDLRQAQHF
.,17,TRBV5-1,.,TRBJ2-7,CASSLDGGPSNSYEQYF
.,13,TRBV27,.,TRBJ2-7,CASSNRESYEQYF
.,13,TRBV29-1,.,TRBJ1-1,CSFQAQEYTEAFF
.,14,TRBV6-5,.,TRBJ1-2,CASSPGSRVQRYTF
few,15,TRBV30,.,TRBJ2-5,CAWSTLGGPQETQYF
.,12,TRBV13,.,TRBJ1-1,CASIRWGSGAFF
.,14,TRBV7-2,.,TRBJ2-7,CASSITGIHYEQYF
.,13,TRBV4-1,TRBD1,TRBJ1-4,CASSRTGPEKLFF
.,14,TRBV20-1,.,TRBJ2-7,CSASRDSGSYEQYF
once,16,TRBV19,TRBD1,TRBJ2-6,CATSTGGFPGANVLTF
.,14,TRBV24-1,TRBD2,TRBJ2-1,CATSEERDPREQFF
once,15,TRBV6-2/TRBV6-3,TRBD1,TRBJ2-3,CASSYGTGEVYTQYF
.,17,TRBV4-2,.,TRBJ2-6,CASSRRGQSSGANVLTF
.,15,TRBV13,.,TRBJ2-7,CASSSLSGRAGEQYF
.,14,TRBV14,TRBD2,TRBJ2-2,CASSIREGLGELFF
.,13,TRBV11-1,.,TRBJ1-2,CASSRSLREGYTF
.,15,TRBV6-5,TRBD2,TRBJ2-5,CASSTYGGRLETQYF
.,14,TRBV3-1,.,TRBJ2-7,CASSVEGISYEQYF
.,17,TRBV12-5,TRBD1,TRBJ1-1,CASGRPVPGQPNTEAFF
.,14,TRBV29-1,.,TRBJ2-7,CSALGRGGFYEQYF
.,15,TRBV4-2,.,TRBJ2-2,CASSLERTNTGELFF
.,16,TRBV20-1,TRBD2,TRBJ2-2,CSARTPAGGVTGELFF
.,15,TRBV24-1,.,TRBJ2-3,CATSDPQATGDTQYF
.,14,TRBV25-1,.,TRBJ2-5,CASSEPGTPRAQYF
.,13,TRBV29-1,.,TRBJ2-2,CSARTVNTGELFF
.,13,TRBV29-1,TRBD2,TRBJ2-3,CSVEWGGTDTQYF
.,14,TRBV6-4,TRBD1,TRBJ2-2,CASKTDRAGGELFF
.,13,TRBV3-1,.,TRBJ1-6,CASSPREGSPLHF
.,13,TRBV2,.,TRBJ2-5,CASYGRKKETQYF
.,14,TRBV12-3/TRBV12-4,.,TRBJ2-3,CASSFGRVTDTQYF
.,15,TRBV5-1,TRBD1,TRBJ2-2,CATPTGEGFTGELFF
few,14,TRBV11-3,TRBD1,TRBJ1-1,CASSSDRGNTEAFF
few,14,TRBV29-1,.,TRBJ2-1,CSVVGGFSYNEQFF
.,15,TRBV30,.,TRBJ1-5,CAWSGPRRVNQPQHF
.,13,TRBV2,.,TRBJ2-1,CASRPDSYNEQFF
.,14,TRBV7-2,TRBD2,TRBJ2-3,CAGERGGSTDTQYF
.,15,TRBV3-1,TRBD1,TRBJ1-4,CASSPMYRGKEKLFF
.,15,TRBV16,.,TRBJ1-1,CASSQTTVANTEAFF
.,12,TRBV30,.,TRBJ2-1,CAWSRNYNEQFF
.,16,TRBV20-1,.,TRBJ2-3,CSARDGRGGSTDTQYF
.,14,TRBV29-1,TRBD2,TRBJ2-5,CSVDGEGGQETQYF